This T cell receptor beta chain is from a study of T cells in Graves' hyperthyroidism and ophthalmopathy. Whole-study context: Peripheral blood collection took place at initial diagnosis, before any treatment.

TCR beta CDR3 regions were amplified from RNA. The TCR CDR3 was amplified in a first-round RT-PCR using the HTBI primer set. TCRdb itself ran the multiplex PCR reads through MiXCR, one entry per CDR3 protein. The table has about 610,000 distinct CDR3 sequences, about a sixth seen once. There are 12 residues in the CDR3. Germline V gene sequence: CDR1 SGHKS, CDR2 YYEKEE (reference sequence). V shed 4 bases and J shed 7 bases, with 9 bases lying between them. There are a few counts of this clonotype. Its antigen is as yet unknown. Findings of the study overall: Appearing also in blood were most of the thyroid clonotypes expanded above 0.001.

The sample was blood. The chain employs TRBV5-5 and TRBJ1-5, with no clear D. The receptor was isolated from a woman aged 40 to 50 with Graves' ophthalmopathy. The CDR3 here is CASSGNGQPQHF. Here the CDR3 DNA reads TGTGCCAGCAGCGGGAATGGGCAGCCCCAGCATTTT.